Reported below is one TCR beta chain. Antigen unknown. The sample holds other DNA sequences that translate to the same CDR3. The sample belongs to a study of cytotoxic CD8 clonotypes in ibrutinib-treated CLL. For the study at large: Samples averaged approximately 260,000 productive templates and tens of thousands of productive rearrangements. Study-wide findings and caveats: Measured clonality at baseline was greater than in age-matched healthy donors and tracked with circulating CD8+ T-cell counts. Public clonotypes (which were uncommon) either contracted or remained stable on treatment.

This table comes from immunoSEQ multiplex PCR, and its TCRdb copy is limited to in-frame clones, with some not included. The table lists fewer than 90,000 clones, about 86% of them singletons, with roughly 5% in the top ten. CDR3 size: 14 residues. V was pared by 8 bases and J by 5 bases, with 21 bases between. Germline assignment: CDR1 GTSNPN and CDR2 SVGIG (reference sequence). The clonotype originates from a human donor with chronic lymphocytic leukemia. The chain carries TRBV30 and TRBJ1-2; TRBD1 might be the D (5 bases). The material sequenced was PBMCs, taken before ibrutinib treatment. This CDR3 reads CAGGVGTFIYGYTF. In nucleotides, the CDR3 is TGTGCCGGGGGTGTCGGGACTTTTATTTATGGCTACACCTTC.